Below are 7 T cell receptor beta chains sequenced from a single sample in a study of beta chain features in type 1 diabetes. Study-wide results and caveats: Across all four CD4+ subsets, people with type 1 diabetes showed modestly shorter TCRB CDR3s.

Their target antigens are unknown. Sequencing targeted expressed TCRB transcripts, as all isolated RNA had been reverse transcribed. The data were produced by immunoSEQ multiplex PCR, yet TCRdb's version contains in-frame clones alone and is incomplete. Counted here are hundreds of thousands of clones, 11% to 15% occurring once; the ten biggest clones make up 0.03% to 0.04%. The sequencing sample was made of naive CD4+ T cells from blood. Receptors originate from a man aged 18 to 30 with type 1 diabetes.

This clone has just a few counts. A read error may account for a junction end that differs from germline. The chain carries TRBV11-2 and TRBJ2-3; D gene uncertain. Germline V CDR1 and CDR2: SGHAT, FQNNGV. This CDR3 has 13 residues. The CDR3 DNA reads TGTGCCAGCAGCTCGAAGCGCACGGATACGCAGTATTTT. Its translation is CASSSKRTDTQYF.

In its sample, this clone was seen a few times. The chain couples TRBV4-1 to TRBJ2-2; D ambiguous. Trimming shortened V by 4 bases and J by 8 bases, and 23 bases separated the two germline ends. CDR3 length equals 17 residues. Germline loops: CDR1 MGHRA, CDR2 YSYEKL. The CDR3 region has the DNA TGCGCCAGCAGCCGGTTTATCCTCGGGTCAACCAAGGGGGAGCTGTTTTTT. Residues: CASSRFILGSTKGELFF.

This clone appeared a few times. The genes are TRBV5-1 and TRBJ1-1; 10 bases match TRBD1. The CDR3 sequence is 16 residues long. CDR1 and CDR2 (germline): SGHRS, YFSETQ. The V gene end was trimmed by 4 bases and the J gene end by 7 bases; junction bases not matched to a gene: 13. Written as DNA, the CDR3 is TGCGCCAGCAGCCCCCCGACAGGGGGCTTCTATAGTGAAGCTTTCTTT. It is translated as CASSPPTGGFYSEAFF.

This clone was picked up a small number of times. The CDR3 spells CASSSSRQIQYF. The DNA for the CDR3 is TGTGCCAGCAGCTCTTCCCGGCAAATCCAGTACTTC. The chain couples TRBV7-9 to TRBJ2-4; D gene unclear. Germline-derived CDR1 and CDR2 are SEHNR and FQNEAQ (reference sequence). The CDR3 has 12 amino acids. V lost 4 bases, J lost 13 bases, and 14 bases lay in between. The complete variable domain, with remaining parts taken from reference TRBV7-9 and TRBJ2-4, reads DTGVSQNPRHKITKRGQNVTFRCDPISEHNRLYWYRQTLGQGPEFLTYFQNEAQLEKSRLLSDRFSAERPKGSFSTLEIQRTEQGDSAMYLCASSSSRQIQYFGAGTRLSVL.

Here the CDR3 DNA reads TGTGCCAGCAGCTTAGAACACTATGGCTACACCTTC. Translation: CASSLEHYGYTF. The chain couples TRBV7-2 to TRBJ1-2; no clear D. CDR1 and CDR2 (germline): SGHTA, FQGNSA. The length of the CDR3 is 12 residues. Trimming took off 1 base at V and 3 bases at J, with 3 bases between the two ends.

This clone occurred a few times. V gene TRBV4-3 combines with J gene TRBJ2-3; 9 positions match TRBD1. With V trimmed by 4 bases and J by 3 bases, 11 bases remained unmatched. Germline V gives CDR1 LGHNA, CDR2 YSLEER. The CDR3 extends over 17 amino acids. CDR3 bases: TGCGCCAGCAGCCCGCAGGTGACCGGGACAGGGACAGATACGCAGTATTTT. This codes for CASSPQVTGTGTDTQYF.

There are a few counts of this clone. V is TRBV6-5 and J is TRBJ2-1; a possible D gene is TRBD1 (5 bases). Germline CDR1 is MNHEY and CDR2 is SVGAGI. The CDR3 length is 14 residues. With 4 bases removed from V and 1 base from J, the gap between germline ends came to 8 bases. CDR3 in DNA: TGTGCCAGCAGTTCCGACAGTTCCTACAATGAGCAGTTCTTC. Residues: CASSSDSSYNEQFF.